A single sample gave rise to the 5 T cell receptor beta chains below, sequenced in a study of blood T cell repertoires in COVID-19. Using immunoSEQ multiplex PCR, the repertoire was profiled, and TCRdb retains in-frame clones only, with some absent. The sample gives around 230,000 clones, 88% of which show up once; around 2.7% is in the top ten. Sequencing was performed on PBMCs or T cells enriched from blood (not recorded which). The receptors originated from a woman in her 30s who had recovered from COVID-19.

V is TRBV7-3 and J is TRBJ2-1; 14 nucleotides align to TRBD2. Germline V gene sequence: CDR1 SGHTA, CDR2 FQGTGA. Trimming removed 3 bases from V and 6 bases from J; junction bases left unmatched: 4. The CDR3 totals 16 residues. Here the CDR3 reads CASSLEGTSGSNEQFF. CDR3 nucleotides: TGTGCCAGCAGCTTGGAGGGGACTAGCGGGAGCAATGAGCAGTTCTTC.

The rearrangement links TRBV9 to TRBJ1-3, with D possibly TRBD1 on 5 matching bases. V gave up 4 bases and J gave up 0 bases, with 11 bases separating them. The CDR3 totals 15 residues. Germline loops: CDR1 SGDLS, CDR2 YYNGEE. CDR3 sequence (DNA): TGTGCCAGCAGCACAACAGGCTTCTCTGGAAACACCATATATTTT. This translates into CASSTTGFSGNTIYF. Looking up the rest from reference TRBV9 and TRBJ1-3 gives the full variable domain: DSGVTQTPKHLITATGQRVTLRCSPRSGDLSVYWYQQSLDQGLQFLIQYYNGEERAKGNILERFSAQQFPDLHSELNLSSLELGDSALYFCASSTTGFSGNTIYFGEGSWLTVV.

CDR3 amino acids: CASSSDRGLEKLFF. DNA of the CDR3: TGTGCCAGCAGTTCCGACAGGGGGCTCGAAAAACTGTTTTTT. The chain links TRBV28 to TRBJ1-4; TRBD1 matches at 10 bases. Germline V gene lookup returns CDR1 MDHEN and CDR2 SYDVKM. With V trimmed by 4 bases and J by 8 bases, 4 bases remained unmatched. The CDR3 extends over 14 amino acids.

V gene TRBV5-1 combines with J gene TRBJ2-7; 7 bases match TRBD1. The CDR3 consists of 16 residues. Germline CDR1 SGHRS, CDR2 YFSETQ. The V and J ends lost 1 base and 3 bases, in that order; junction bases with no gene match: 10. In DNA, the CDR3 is TGCGCCAGCAGCTTGTTACCGGGACAGCGTTACTACGAGCAGTACTTC. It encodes CASSLLPGQRYYEQYF.

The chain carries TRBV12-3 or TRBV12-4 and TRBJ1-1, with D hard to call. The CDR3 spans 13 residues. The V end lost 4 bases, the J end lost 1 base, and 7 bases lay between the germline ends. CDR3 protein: CASSSVRNTEAFF. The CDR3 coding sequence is TGTGCCAGCAGTTCAGTCCGGAACACTGAAGCTTTCTTT.